Following are 2 T cell receptor beta chains from one sample sequenced in a study of T cells after yellow fever vaccination. TCRdb ran MiXCR on the 5' RACE reads and lists one entry per CDR3 protein. The sample carries almost 600,000 distinct CDR3 sequences, 13% recorded once. The starting material was PBMCs, obtained on the day of the yellow fever booster vaccination. These receptors all come from a man between 25 and 39 years old who received the YFV17D yellow fever vaccine.

This chain connects TRBV20-1 to TRBJ2-1, with 9 bases matching TRBD2. V lost 3 bases, J lost 2 bases, and 2 bases stayed unmatched. CDR1 and CDR2 from the germline V gene are DFQATT and SNEGSKA (reference sequence). This CDR3 is built from 14 residues. The CDR3 region has the DNA TGCAGTGCTAGTGAGCGGGAGGCCTACAATGAGCAGTTCTTC. Residues: CSASEREAYNEQFF.

The sample holds a few counts of this clonotype. The chain links TRBV18 to TRBJ2-2; 7 nucleotides align to TRBD2. V trimming: 1 base; J trimming: 3 bases; junction bases outside the gene matches: 5. The germline CDR1 and CDR2 sequences are KGHSH and LQKENI. The length of the CDR3 is 16 residues. DNA of the CDR3: TGTGCCAGCTCACCACTGCGCGGGAGCGACACCGGGGAGCTGTTTTTT. Translating it yields CASSPLRGSDTGELFF. The full variable domain, completed using reference TRBV18 and TRBJ2-2, is NAGVMQNPRHLVRRRGQEARLRCSPMKGHSHVYWYRQLPEEGLKFMVYLQKENIIDESGMPKERFSAEFPKEGPSILRIQQVVRGDSAAYFCASSPLRGSDTGELFFGEGSRLTVL.